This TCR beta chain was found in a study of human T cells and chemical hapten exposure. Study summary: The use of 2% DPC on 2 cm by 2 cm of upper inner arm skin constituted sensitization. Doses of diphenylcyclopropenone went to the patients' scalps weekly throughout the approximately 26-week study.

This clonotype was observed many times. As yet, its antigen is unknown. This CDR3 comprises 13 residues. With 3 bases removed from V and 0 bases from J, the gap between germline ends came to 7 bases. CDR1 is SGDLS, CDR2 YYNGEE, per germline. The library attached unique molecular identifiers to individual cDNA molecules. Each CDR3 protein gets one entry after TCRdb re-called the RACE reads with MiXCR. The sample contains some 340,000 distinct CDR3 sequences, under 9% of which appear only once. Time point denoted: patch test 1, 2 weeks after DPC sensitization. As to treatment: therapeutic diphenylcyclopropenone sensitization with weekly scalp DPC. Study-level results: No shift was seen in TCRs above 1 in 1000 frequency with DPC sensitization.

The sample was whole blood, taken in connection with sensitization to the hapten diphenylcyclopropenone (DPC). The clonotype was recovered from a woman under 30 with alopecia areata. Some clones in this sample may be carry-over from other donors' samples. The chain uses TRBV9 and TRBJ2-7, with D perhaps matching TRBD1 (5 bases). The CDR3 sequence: CASSGGSSYEQYF. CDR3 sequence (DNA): TGTGCCAGCAGCGGGGGCAGCTCCTACGAGCAGTACTTC.